The following is a T cell receptor (beta chain) sequence with its context. Antigen unknown. J gave up 7 bases and V 1 base, and 2 bases lay outside the gene matches. Germline CDR1 GTSNPN, CDR2 SVGIG (reference sequence). This CDR3 region has 12 residues. The sample comes from a study of Ad26.COV2.S vaccination and SARS-CoV-2 variants. Overall study context: Donor participated within the Ad26.COV2.S arm of the COV1001 trial. Whole-study findings and limits: Those who received vaccine or placebo ended up with similar non-spike TCR breadth.

As to treatment: 19 received Ad26.COV2.S at low or high dose, single or two shots; about 5 received placebo; per-sample allocation not given. At day 63 after the first vaccine or placebo injection, samples were drawn. The study used a vaccine consisting of an Ad26 vector that expressed Wuhan-strain SARS-CoV-2 spike. The repertoire was sequenced with immunoSEQ multiplex PCR; TCRdb's copy has only in-frame clones and lacks some. This sample yields 300,000 to 400,000 clones, of which 88% are seen a single time; 6.4% belongs to the top ten. J is TRBJ1-2 and V is TRBV30, with TRBD1 matching over 8 bases. The TCR was taken from a person aged 18 to 65 who received the Ad26.COV2.S COVID-19 vaccine or a placebo. This material consisted of peripheral blood, taken in a trial of Ad26.COV2.S vaccine versus placebo. The DNA of the CDR3 is TGTGCCTGGAGTGGGACAGGGTTTGGCTACACCTTC. Its protein is CAWSGTGFGYTF. The complete variable domain, with remaining parts taken from reference TRBV30 and TRBJ1-2, reads SQTIHQWPATLVQPVGSPLSLECTVEGTSNPNLYWYRQAAGRGLQLLFYSVGIGQISSEVPQNLSASRPQDRQFILSSKKLLLSDSGFYLCAWSGTGFGYTFGSGTRLTVV.